This T cell receptor beta chain was obtained from a study of blood T cells in healthy people across ages. Germline V gene data show CDR1 as SQVTM and CDR2 as ANQGSEA. This CDR3 contains 16 residues. With 4 bases removed from V and 0 bases from J, the gap between germline ends came to 16 bases. This clonotype has more than one count but fewer than ten. It is likely a read error, because the conserved phenylalanine at the end of the CDR3 is missing. A sample-barcoded 5' primer and a J-beta primer mix were used in a second PCR of roughly 7 to 12 cycles. TCRdb re-called the 5' RACE reads with MiXCR, one entry per CDR3 protein. The sample gives about 1 million distinct CDR3 sequences, under 30% of which show up once; about 0.8% is in the top ten. This same sample was also taken into another study, of T cells of mothers and their children. Turning to that study: Barcodes for each sample and 2-4 random nucleotides were added by the M1S primer used in the second PCR.

Material for sequencing was blood. V gene TRBV29-1 combines with J gene TRBJ2-1, with D hard to call. The receptor was derived from a girl aged 2 to 9 in good health. The CDR3, as DNA: TGCAGCGTTGTGGGGTTTGTCCGGAGCTCCTACAATGAGCAGTTCCTC. This encodes CSVVGFVRSSYNEQFL.